The clone carrying this T cell receptor beta chain showed up just a few times. The entry originates in a study of T-cell reconstitution after alpha-beta-depleted transplantation in children. A TCRbeta library incorporating unique molecular identifiers was prepared. TCRdb independently ran MiXCR on the PCR reads; one entry per CDR3 protein. The sample lists a few hundred thousand distinct CDR3 sequences, 9.5% to 13% occurring once. Germline V lookup: CDR1 MNHEY, CDR2 SMNVEV (reference sequence). CDR3 length: 15 residues. Trimming at V came to 3 bases and at J to 5 bases, leaving 7 bases not matched to a gene.

This receptor was identified in a human donor who donated a stem cell graft to a child with acute myeloid leukemia. This specimen was PBMCs from the stem cell graft donor, taken from the stem cell graft. This sequence joins TRBV27 and TRBJ2-3, with TRBD2 matching over 8 bases. CDR3 sequence: CASSLKRELVDTQYF. CDR3 DNA: TGTGCCAGCAGTTTGAAGCGGGAGCTTGTAGATACGCAGTATTTT.